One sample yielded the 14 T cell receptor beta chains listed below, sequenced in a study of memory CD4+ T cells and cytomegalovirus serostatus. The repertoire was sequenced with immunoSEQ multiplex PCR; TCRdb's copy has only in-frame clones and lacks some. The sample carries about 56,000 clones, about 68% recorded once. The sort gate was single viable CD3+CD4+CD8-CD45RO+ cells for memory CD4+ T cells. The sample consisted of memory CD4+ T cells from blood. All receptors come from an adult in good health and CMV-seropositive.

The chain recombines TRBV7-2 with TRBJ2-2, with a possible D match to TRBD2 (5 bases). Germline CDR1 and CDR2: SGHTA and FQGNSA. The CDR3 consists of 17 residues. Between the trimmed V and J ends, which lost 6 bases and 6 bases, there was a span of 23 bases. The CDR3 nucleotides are TGTGCCAGCAGTTACCAAGCCGGCGGGCCGCGTCCCGGGGAGCTGTTTTTT. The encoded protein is CASSYQAGGPRPGELFF.

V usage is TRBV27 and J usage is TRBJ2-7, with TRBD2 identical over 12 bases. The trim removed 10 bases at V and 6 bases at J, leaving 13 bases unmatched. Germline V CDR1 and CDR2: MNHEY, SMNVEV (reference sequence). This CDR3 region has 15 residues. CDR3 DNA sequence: TGTGCCACAACCCCTCTAGCGGGAGGGCCGGGCGAGCAGTACTTC. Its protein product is CATTPLAGGPGEQYF.

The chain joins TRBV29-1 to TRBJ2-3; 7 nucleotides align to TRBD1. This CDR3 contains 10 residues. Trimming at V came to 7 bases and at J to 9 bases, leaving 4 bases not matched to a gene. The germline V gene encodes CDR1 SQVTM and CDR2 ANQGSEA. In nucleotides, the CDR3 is TGCAGCGCAACAGGGGACACGCAGTATTTT. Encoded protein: CSATGDTQYF.

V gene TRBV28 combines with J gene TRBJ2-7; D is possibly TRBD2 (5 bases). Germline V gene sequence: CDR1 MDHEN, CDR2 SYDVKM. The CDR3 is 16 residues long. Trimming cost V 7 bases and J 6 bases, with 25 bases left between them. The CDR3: CASILTNPFKIREQYF. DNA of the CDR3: TGTGCCAGCATCCTGACTAACCCCTTTAAGATACGCGAGCAGTACTTC.

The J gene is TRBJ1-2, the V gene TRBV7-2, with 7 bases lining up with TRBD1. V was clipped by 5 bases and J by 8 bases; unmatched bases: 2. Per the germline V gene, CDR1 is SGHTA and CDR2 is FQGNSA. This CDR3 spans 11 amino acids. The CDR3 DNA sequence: TGTGCCAGCAGCCCGGGACAGGGCTACACCTTC. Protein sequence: CASSPGQGYTF.

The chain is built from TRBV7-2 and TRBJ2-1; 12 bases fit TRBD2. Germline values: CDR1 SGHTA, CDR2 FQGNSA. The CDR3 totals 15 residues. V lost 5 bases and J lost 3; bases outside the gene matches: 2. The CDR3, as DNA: TGTGCCAGCAGCCCGACTAGCGGGAGCTACAATGAGCAGTTCTTC. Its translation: CASSPTSGSYNEQFF.

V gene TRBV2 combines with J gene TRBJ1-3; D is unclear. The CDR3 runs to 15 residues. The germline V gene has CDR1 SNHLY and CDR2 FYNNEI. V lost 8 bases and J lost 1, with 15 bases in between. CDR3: CASSTLYNSGNTIYF. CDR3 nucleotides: TGTGCCAGCTCCACGCTTTACAATTCTGGAAACACCATATATTTT. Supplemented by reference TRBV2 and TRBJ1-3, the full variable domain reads EPEVTQTPSHQVTQMGQEVILRCVPISNHLYFYWYRQILGQKVEFLVSFYNNEISEKSEIFDDQFSVERPDGSNFTLKIRSTKLEDSAMYFCASSTLYNSGNTIYFGEGSWLTVV.

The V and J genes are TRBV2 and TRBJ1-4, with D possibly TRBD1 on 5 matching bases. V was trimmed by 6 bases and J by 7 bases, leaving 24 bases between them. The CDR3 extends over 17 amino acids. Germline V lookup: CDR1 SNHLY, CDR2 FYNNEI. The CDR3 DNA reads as TGTGCCAGCAGCGACCTTTTGGGAGGGAGTGGGGGTGAAAAACTGTTTTTT. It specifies CASSDLLGGSGGEKLFF.

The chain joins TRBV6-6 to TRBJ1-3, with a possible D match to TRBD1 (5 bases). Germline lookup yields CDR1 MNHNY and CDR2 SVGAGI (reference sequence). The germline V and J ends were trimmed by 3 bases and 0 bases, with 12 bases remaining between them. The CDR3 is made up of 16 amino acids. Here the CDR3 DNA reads TGTGCCAGCAGTTATATAGGGGCGAGCTCTGGAAACACCATATATTTT. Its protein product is CASSYIGASSGNTIYF.

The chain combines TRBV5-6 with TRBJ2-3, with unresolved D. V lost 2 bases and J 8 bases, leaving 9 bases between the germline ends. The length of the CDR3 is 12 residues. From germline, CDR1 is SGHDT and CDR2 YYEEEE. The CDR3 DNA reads TGTGCCAGCAGCTTAGCTGGTGGTACGCAGTATTTT. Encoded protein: CASSLAGGTQYF.

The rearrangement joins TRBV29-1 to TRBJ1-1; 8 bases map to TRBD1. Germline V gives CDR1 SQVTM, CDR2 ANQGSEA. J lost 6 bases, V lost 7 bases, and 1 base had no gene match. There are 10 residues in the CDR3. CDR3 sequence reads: CSAGQAEAFF. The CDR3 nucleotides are TGCAGCGCGGGACAGGCTGAAGCTTTCTTT.

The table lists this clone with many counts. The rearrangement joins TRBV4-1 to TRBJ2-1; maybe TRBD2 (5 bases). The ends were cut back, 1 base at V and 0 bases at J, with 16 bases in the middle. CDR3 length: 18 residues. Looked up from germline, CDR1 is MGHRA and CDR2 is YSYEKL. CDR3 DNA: TGCGCCAGCAGCCAAGCCTTATTCGGACTCCGCTCCTACAATGAGCAGTTCTTC. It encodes CASSQALFGLRSYNEQFF.

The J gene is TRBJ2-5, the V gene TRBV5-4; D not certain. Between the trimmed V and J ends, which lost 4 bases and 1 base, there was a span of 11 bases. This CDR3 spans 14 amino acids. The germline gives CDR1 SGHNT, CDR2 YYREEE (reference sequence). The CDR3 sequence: CASSPGRPQETQYF. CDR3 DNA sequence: TGTGCCAGCAGCCCTGGACGGCCCCAAGAGACCCAGTACTTC.

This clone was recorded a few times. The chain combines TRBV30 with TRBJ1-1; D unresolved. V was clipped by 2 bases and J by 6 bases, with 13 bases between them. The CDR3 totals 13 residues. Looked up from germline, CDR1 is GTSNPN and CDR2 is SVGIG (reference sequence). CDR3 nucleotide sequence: TGTGCCTGGAGTTCCCAGAGATGGGCTGAAGCTTTCTTT. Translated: CAWSSQRWAEAFF.